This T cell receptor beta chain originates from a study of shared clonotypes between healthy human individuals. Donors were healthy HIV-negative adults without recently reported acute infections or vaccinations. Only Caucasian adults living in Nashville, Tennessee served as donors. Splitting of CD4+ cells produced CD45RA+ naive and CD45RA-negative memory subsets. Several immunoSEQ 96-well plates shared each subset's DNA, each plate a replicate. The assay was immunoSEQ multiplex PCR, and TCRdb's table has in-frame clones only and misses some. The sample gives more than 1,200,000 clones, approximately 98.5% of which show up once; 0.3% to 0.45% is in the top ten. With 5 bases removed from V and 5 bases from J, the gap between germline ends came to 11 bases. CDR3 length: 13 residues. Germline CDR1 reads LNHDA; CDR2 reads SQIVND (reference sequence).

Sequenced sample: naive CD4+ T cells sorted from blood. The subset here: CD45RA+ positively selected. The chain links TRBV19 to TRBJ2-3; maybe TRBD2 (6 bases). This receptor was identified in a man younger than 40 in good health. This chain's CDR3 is CASSREPRDTQYF. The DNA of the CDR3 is TGTGCCAGTAGTCGGGAGCCGAGAGATACGCAGTATTTT.